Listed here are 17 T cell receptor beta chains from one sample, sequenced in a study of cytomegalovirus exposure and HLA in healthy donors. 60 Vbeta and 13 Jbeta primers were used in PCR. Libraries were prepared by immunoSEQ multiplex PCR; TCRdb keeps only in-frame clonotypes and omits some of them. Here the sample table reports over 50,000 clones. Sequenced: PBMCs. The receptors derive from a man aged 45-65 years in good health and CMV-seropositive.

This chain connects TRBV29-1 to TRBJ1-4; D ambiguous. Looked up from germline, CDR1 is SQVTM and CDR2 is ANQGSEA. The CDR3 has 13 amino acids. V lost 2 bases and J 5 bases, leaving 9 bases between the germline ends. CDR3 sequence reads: CSVELPFNEKLFF. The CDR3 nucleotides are TGCAGCGTTGAACTTCCGTTCAATGAAAAACTGTTTTTT.

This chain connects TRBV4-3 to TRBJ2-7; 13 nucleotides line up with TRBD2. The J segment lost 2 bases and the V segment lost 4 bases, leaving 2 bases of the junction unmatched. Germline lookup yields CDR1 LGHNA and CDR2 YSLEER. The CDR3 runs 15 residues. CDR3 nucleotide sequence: TGCGCCAGCAGCCTCGGACTAGCGGGGGCCTACGAGCAGTACTTC. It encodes CASSLGLAGAYEQYF.

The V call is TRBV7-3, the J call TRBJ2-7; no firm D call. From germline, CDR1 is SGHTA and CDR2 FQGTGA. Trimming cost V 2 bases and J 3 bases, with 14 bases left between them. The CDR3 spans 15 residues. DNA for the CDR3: TGTGCCAGCAGCTTATACCACGCGCTCCTCTACGAGCAGTACTTC. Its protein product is CASSLYHALLYEQYF.

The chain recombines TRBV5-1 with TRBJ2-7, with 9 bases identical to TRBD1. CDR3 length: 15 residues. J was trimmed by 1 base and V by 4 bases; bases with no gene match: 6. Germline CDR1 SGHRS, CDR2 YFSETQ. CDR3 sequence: CASSAGGTGSYEQYF. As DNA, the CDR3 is TGCGCCAGCAGCGCTGGCGGGACAGGGTCCTACGAGCAGTACTTC.

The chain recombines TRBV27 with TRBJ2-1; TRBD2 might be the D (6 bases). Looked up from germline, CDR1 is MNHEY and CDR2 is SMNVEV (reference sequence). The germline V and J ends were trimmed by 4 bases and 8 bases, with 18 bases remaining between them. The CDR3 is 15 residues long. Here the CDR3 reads CASSSLSRETDEQFF. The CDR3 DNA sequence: TGTGCCAGCAGTTCCCTGAGTCGGGAGACAGATGAGCAGTTCTTC.

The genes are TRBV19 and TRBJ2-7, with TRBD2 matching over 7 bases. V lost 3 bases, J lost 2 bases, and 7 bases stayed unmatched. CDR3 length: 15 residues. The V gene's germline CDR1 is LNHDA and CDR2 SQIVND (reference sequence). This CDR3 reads CASSMGTTTTYEQYF. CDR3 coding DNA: TGTGCCAGTAGTATGGGGACTACGACGACCTACGAGCAGTACTTC.

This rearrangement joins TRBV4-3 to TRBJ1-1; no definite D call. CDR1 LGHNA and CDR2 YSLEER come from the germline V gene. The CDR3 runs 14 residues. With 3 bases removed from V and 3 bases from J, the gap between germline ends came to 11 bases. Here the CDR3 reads CASSQYKGDTEAFF. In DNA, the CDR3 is TGCGCCAGCAGCCAGTATAAGGGAGACACTGAAGCTTTCTTT.

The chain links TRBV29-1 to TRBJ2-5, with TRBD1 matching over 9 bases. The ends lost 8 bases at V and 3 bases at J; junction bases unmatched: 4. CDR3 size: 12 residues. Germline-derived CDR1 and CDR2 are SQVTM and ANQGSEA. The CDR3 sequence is CSPGQGKETQYF. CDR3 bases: TGCAGCCCCGGACAGGGGAAAGAGACCCAGTACTTC.

The CDR3 protein is CASSFLSGGRDEQYF. The CDR3 coding sequence is TGTGCCAGCAGTTTCTTATCAGGGGGGCGGGACGAGCAGTACTTC. The genes are TRBV6-1 and TRBJ2-7, with D perhaps TRBD1 (7 bases). Trimming stripped 5 bases from V and 5 bases from J, with 19 bases between. Germline V lookup: CDR1 MNHNS, CDR2 SASEGT. The CDR3 consists of 15 residues.

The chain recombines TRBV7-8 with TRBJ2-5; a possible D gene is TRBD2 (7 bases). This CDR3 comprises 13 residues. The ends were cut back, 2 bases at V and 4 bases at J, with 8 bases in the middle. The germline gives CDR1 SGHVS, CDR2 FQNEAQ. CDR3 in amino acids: CASSLRGGETQYF. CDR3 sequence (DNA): TGTGCCAGCAGCTTAAGGGGGGGAGAGACCCAGTACTTC. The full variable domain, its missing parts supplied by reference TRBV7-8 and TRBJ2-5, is GAGVSQSPRYKVAKRGQDVALRCDPISGHVSLFWYQQALGQGPEFLTYFQNEAQLDKSGLPSDRFFAERPEGSVSTLKIQRTQQEDSAVYLCASSLRGGETQYFGPGTRLLVL.

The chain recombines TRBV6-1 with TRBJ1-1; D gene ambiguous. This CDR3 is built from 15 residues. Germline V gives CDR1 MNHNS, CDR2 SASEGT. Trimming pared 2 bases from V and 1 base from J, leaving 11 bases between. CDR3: CASSERGGRNTEAFF. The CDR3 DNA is TGTGCCAGCAGTGAAAGAGGCGGTCGGAACACTGAAGCTTTCTTT.

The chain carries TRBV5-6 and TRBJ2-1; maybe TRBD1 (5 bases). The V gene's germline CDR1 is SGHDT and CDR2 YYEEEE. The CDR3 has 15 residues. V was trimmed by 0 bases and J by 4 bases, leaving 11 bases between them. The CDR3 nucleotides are TGTGCCAGCAGCTTGGAGCCGCGGACATACAATGAGCAGTTCTTC. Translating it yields CASSLEPRTYNEQFF.

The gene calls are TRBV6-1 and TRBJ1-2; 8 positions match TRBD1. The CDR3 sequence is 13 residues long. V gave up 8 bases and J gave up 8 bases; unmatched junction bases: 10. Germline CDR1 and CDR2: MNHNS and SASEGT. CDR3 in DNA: TGTGCCAGCCTCCCTTACAGGGGGGAGGGCTACACCTTC. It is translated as CASLPYRGEGYTF.

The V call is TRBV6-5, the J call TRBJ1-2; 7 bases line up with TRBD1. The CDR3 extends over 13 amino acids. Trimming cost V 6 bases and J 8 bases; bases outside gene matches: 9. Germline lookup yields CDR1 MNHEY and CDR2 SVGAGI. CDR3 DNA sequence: TGTGCCAGCAGGGACACCGACAGGGACGGCTACACCTTC. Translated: CASRDTDRDGYTF.

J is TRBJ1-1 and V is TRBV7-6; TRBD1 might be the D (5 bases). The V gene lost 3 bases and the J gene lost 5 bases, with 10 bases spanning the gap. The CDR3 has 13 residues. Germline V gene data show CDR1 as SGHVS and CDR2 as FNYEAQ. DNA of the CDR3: TGTGCCAGCAGCTTGCGTGGGGGGACTGAAGCTTTCTTT. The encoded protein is CASSLRGGTEAFF.

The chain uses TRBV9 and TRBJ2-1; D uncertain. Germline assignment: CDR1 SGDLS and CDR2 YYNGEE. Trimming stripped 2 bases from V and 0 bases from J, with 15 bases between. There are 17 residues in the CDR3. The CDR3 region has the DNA TGTGCCAGCAGCGTGGCTCTGGGCTTAAGCTCCTACAATGAGCAGTTCTTC. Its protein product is CASSVALGLSSYNEQFF. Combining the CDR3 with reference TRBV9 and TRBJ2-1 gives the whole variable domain DSGVTQTPKHLITATGQRVTLRCSPRSGDLSVYWYQQSLDQGLQFLIQYYNGEERAKGNILERFSAQQFPDLHSELNLSSLELGDSALYFCASSVALGLSSYNEQFFGPGTRLTVL.

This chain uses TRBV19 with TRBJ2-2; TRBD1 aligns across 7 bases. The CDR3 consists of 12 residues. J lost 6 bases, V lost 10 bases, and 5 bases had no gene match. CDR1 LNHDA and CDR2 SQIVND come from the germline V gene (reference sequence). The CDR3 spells CAIIGGAGELFF. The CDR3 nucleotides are TGTGCCATCATAGGGGGCGCCGGGGAGCTGTTTTTT.